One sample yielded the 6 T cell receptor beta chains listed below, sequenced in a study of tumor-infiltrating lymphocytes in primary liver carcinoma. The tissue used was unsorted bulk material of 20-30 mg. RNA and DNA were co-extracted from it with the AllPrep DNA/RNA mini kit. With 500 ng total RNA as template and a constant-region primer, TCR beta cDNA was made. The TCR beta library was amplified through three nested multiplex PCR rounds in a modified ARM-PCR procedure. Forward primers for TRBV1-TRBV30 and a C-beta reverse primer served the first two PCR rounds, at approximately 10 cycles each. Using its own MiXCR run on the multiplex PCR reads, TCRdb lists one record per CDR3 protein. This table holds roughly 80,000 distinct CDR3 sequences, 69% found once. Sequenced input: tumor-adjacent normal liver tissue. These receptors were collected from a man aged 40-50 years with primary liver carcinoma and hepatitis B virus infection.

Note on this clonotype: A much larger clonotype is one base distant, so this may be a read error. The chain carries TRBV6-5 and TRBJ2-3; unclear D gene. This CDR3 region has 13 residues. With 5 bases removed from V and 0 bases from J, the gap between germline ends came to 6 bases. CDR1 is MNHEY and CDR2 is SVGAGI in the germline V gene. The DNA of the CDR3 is TGTGCCAGCAGTCCCCAGAGCACAGATACGCAGTATTTT. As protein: CASSPQSTDTQYF.

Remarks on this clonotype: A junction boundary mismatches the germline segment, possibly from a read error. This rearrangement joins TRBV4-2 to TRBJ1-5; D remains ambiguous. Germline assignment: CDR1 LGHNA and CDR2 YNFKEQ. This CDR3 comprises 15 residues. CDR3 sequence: CASSQDGYQNQPQQF. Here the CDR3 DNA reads TGTGCCAGCAGCCAAGATGGATACCAGAATCAGCCCCAGCAGTTT.

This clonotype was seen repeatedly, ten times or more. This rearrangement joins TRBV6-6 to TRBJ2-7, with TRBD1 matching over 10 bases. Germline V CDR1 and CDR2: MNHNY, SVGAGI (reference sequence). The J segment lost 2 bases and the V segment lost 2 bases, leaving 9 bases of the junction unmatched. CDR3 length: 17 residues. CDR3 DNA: TGTGCCAGCAGTTACGGGAGAGGGACAGGGGACGCCTACGAGCAGTACTTC. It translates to CASSYGRGTGDAYEQYF.

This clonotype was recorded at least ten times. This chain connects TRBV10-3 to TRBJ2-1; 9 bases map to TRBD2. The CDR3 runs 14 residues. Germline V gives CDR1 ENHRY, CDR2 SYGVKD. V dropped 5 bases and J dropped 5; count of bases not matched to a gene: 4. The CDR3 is CAISLAGVNNEQFF. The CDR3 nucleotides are TGTGCCATCAGTTTAGCGGGAGTGAACAATGAGCAGTTCTTC.

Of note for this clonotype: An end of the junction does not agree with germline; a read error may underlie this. CDR3 sequence (DNA): TGCCGCGTCACCAAGGACAGCTACGAGCAGTATTTC. Encoded protein: CRVTKDSYEQYF. The chain links TRBV29-1 to TRBJ2-7; a possible D gene is TRBD1 (6 bases). CDR1 is SQVTM and CDR2 is ANQGSEA in the germline V gene. The length of the CDR3 is 12 residues.

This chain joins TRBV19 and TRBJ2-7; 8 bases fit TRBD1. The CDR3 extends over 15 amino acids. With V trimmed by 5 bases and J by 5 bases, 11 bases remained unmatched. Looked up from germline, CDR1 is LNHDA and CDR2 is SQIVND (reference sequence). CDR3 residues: CASSVSGQGIHEQYF. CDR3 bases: TGTGCCAGTAGTGTATCCGGACAGGGTATCCACGAGCAGTACTTC.